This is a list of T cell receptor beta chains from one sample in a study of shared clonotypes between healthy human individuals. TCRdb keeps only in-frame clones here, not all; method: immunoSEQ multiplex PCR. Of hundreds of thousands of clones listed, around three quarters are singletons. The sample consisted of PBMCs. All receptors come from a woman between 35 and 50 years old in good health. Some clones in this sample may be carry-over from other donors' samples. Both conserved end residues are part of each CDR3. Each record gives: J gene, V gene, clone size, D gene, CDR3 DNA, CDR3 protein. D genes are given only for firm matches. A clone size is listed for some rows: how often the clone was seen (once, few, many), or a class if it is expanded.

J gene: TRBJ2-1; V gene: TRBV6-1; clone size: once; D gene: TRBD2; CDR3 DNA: TGTGCCAGCAGTGGTACTAGCGGGGGGGTCAATGAGCAGTTCTTC; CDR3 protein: CASSGTSGGVNEQFF
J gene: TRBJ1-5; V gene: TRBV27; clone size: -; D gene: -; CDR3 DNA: TGTGCCAGCAGTCCCCACAGGGACCCCTATCAGCCCCAGCATTTT; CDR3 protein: CASSPHRDPYQPQHF
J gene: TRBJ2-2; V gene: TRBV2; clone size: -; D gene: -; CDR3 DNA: TGTGCCAGCAGTTTACAGACGATCGCGAACACCGGGGAGCTGTTTTTT; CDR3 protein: CASSLQTIANTGELFF
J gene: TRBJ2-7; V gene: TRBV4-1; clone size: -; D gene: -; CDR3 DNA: TGCGCCAGCAGCCAGGGCGACGTTGGGGGCTACGAGCAGTACTTC; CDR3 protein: CASSQGDVGGYEQYF
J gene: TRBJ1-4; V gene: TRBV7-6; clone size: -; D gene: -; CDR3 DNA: TGTGCCAGCAGCTTAGGGGTAGGGAGCCGCGAAAAACTGTTTTTT; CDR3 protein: CASSLGVGSREKLFF
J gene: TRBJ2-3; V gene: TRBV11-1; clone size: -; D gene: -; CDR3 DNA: TGTGCCAGCAGCCCCCATTTCAGGGAAGATACGCAGTATTTT; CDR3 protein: CASSPHFREDTQYF
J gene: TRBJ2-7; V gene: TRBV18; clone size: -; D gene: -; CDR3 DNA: TGTGCCAGCTCACCAAATACCGGGACGGCCTCCTACGAGCAGTACTTC; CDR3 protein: CASSPNTGTASYEQYF
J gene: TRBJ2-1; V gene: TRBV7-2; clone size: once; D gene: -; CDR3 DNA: TGTGCCAGCAGCTTAGGTGGGACTCGCCGCAATGAGCAGTTCTTC; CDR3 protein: CASSLGGTRRNEQFF
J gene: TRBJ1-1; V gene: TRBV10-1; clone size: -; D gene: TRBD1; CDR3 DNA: TGCGCCAGCAGTGAGTCGACTCGGGGGACAGAGAACACTGAAGCTTTCTTT; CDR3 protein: CASSESTRGTENTEAFF
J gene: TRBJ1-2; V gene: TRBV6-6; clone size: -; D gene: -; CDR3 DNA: TGTGCCAGATACAGGGTGTATGGCTACACCTTC; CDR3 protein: CARYRVYGYTF